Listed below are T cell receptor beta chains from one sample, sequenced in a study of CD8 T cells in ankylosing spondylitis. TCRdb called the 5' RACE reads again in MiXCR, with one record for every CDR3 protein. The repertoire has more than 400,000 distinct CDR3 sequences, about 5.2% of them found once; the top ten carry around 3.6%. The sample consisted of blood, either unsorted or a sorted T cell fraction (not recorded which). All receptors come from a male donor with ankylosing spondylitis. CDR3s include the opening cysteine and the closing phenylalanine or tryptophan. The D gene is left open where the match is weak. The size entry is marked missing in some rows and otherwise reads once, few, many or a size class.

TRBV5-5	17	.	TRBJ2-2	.	CASSLRSGRNKAGELFF	TGTGCCAGCAGCTTGCGGAGCGGGCGAAATAAGGCCGGGGAGCTGTTTTTT
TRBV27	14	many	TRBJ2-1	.	CASSRGRFYNEQFF	TGTGCCAGCAGTCGGGGACGGTTCTACAATGAGCAGTTCTTC
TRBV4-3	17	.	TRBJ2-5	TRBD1	CASSQGYTGGRLETQYF	TGCGCCAGCAGCCAAGGCTATACAGGGGGAAGGTTGGAGACCCAGTACTTC
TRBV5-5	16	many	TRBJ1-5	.	CASSLSPQFSNQPQHF	TGTGCCAGCAGCTTGTCCCCGCAGTTTAGCAATCAGCCCCAGCATTTT
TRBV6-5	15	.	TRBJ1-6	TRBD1	CASSSQGTANSPLHF	TGTGCCAGCAGTTCCCAGGGGACAGCGAATTCACCCCTCCACTTT
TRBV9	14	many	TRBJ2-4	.	CASSARGGSDIQYF	TGTGCCAGCAGCGCCCGAGGGGGGTCGGACATTCAGTACTTC
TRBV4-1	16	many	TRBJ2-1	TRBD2	CASSQGGTREGNEQFF	TGCGCCAGCAGCCAGGGGGGGACTAGGGAGGGTAATGAGCAGTTCTTC
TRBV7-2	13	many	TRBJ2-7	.	CASSTRTVSEQYF	TGTGCCAGCAGCACCAGGACAGTCTCCGAGCAGTACTTC
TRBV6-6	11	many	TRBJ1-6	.	CASRSNSPLHF	TGTGCCAGCCGAAGTAATTCACCCCTCCACTTT
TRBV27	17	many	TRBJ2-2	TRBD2	CASSPLGLAEPAGELFF	TGTGCCAGCAGTCCGCTCGGACTAGCCGAACCAGCCGGGGAGCTGTTTTTT
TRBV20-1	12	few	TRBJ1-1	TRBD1	CSAGKGATEAFF	TGCAGTGCCGGGAAGGGGGCGACTGAAGCTTTCTTT
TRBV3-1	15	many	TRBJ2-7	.	CASSQGRRGYYEQYF	TGTGCCAGCAGCCAAGGACGGCGGGGCTACTACGAGCAGTACTTC
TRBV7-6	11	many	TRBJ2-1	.	CASSFFGEQFF	TGTGCCAGCAGCTTTTTCGGTGAGCAGTTCTTC
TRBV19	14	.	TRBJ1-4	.	CASSPRVTGEKLFF	TGTGCCAGTAGTCCCAGGGTGACTGGCGAAAAACTGTTTTTT
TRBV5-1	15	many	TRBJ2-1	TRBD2	CASSFTSGLYNEQFF	TGCGCCAGCAGCTTTACTAGCGGACTATACAATGAGCAGTTCTTC
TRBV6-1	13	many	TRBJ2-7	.	CASGDPLSYEQYF	TGTGCCAGTGGGGACCCCCTCTCCTACGAGCAGTACTTC
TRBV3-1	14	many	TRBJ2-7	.	CASSQSFRTGEQYF	TGTGCCAGCAGCCAGTCCTTCCGAACGGGGGAGCAGTACTTC
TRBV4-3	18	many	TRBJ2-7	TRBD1	CASSHHGSGQGLGYEQYF	TGCGCCAGCAGTCATCATGGGAGCGGACAGGGATTGGGCTACGAGCAGTACTTC
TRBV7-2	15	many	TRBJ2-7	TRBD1	CASSFGTEGIYEQYF	TGTGCCAGCAGCTTTGGGACAGAGGGAATCTACGAGCAGTACTTC
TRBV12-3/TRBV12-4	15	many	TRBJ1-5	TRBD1	CASSKDREGNQPQHF	TGTGCCAGCAGCAAAGACAGGGAGGGCAATCAGCCCCAGCATTTT
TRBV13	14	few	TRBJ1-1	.	CASSQQGGYTEAFF	TGTGCCAGCAGTCAACAGGGCGGCTACACTGAAGCTTTCTTT
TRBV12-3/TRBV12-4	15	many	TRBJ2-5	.	CASSRILARQETQYF	TGTGCCAGCAGCAGAATCCTAGCGCGCCAAGAGACCCAGTACTTC
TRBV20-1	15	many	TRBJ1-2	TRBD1	CSALPTGGANYGYTF	TGCAGTGCCCTACCAACAGGGGGAGCCAACTATGGCTACACCTTC
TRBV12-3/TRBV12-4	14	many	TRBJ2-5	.	CASSSWTLQETQYF	TGTGCCAGCAGTTCCTGGACACTTCAAGAGACCCAGTACTTC
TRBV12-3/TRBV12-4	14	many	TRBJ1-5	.	CASSSAGRAQPQHF	TGTGCCAGCAGTTCGGCCGGGAGGGCTCAGCCCCAGCATTTT
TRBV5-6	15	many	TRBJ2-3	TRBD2	CASSPAGGREDTQYF	TGTGCCAGCAGCCCGGCGGGAGGGCGAGAGGATACGCAGTATTTT
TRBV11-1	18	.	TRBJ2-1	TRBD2	CASSLARRRAGGHNEQFF	TGTGCCAGCAGCTTAGCGCGGCGGCGGGCGGGAGGCCACAATGAGCAGTTCTTC
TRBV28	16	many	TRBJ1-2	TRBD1	CASALLSGTGDYGYTF	TGTGCCAGCGCCCTACTTTCTGGGACAGGGGACTATGGCTACACCTTC
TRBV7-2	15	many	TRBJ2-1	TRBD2	CASSGLAASYNEQFF	TGTGCCAGCAGCGGACTAGCGGCTTCTTACAATGAGCAGTTCTTC
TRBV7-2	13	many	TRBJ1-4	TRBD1	CASSSTGREKLFF	TGTGCCAGCAGCTCGACAGGGAGGGAAAAACTGTTTTTT
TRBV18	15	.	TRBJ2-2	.	CASYATGSNTGELFF	TGTGCCAGCTATGCTACAGGGTCGAACACCGGGGAGCTGTTTTTT
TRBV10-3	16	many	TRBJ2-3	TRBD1	CAISFLGTGGLDTQYF	TGTGCCATCAGCTTCCTCGGGACAGGGGGTCTAGATACGCAGTATTTT